A selection of T cell receptor beta chains follows, all from one sample in a study of T cells after yellow fever vaccination. TCRdb fed the 5' RACE reads into MiXCR, producing one record per CDR3 protein. The sample contains roughly 150,000 distinct CDR3 sequences, 7.7% of which appear only once. Sequenced here: CD4+ T cells sorted from PBMCs, sampled 5 days after the yellow fever booster vaccination. All receptors derive from a man in his thirties or forties who received the YFV17D yellow fever vaccine. CDR3s include the opening cysteine and the closing phenylalanine or tryptophan. D genes are given only for firm matches. Clone size appears in some rows only: once, few, many, or a class for an expanded clone.

many	TRBJ1-3	TRBV9	-	CASSPAGAKGNTIYF	TGTGCCAGCAGCCCCGCGGGGGCTAAGGGAAACACCATATATTTT
many	TRBJ2-1	TRBV24-1	-	CATSDPYREINEQFF	TGTGCCACCAGTGATCCATACCGGGAGATAAATGAGCAGTTCTTC
many	TRBJ2-2	TRBV20-1	-	CSARQGDTGELFF	TGCAGTGCTAGACAGGGTGACACCGGGGAGCTGTTTTTT
many	TRBJ2-2	TRBV7-2	-	CASSLRRRTNTGELFF	TGTGCCAGCAGCTTGAGGAGGCGGACGAACACCGGGGAGCTGTTTTTT
many	TRBJ2-1	TRBV29-1	TRBD2	CSSDSGGFYNEQFF	TGCAGCTCAGATAGCGGGGGGTTCTACAATGAGCAGTTCTTC
many	TRBJ2-3	TRBV9	-	CASSREHTQYF	TGTGCCAGCAGCCGAGAGCATACGCAGTATTTT
many	TRBJ2-1	TRBV11-2	-	CASSSKDVLSGESSYNEQFF	TGTGCCAGCAGCTCAAAAGACGTCTTAAGCGGTGAGAGCTCCTACAATGAGCAGTTCTTC
many	TRBJ2-7	TRBV5-1	-	CASSARSPYYEQYF	TGCGCCAGCAGCGCACGAAGTCCCTACTACGAGCAGTACTTC
many	TRBJ2-3	TRBV28	-	CASSSPPPDTQYF	TGTGCCAGCAGTTCCCCTCCACCAGATACGCAGTATTTT
many	TRBJ2-1	TRBV5-4	-	CASKNFGTGGEQFF	TGTGCCAGCAAAAACTTTGGAACAGGCGGTGAGCAGTTCTTC
many	TRBJ1-1	TRBV15	-	CATSRNRVGTEAFF	TGTGCCACCAGCAGAAACAGGGTCGGCACTGAAGCTTTCTTT
many	TRBJ2-1	TRBV5-4	-	CASSSERGFTYNEQFF	TGTGCCAGCAGCTCAGAGAGGGGGTTTACCTACAATGAGCAGTTCTTC
many	TRBJ2-7	TRBV25-1	-	CASSAGSYEQYF	TGTGCCAGCAGTGCGGGATCCTACGAGCAGTACTTC
many	TRBJ2-3	TRBV5-1	-	CASGSGSTDTQYF	TGCGCCAGCGGGAGCGGAAGCACAGATACGCAGTATTTT
few	TRBJ1-2	TRBV20-1	-	CSATKGGFDGYTF	TGCAGTGCTACGAAGGGGGGCTTCGATGGCTACACCTTC
many	TRBJ2-1	TRBV6-5	TRBD2	CASRRQAGAYNEQFF	TGTGCCAGCAGGAGACAAGCGGGAGCCTACAATGAGCAGTTCTTC
many	TRBJ2-7	TRBV28	-	CASTPGGSYEQYF	TGTGCCAGCACCCCTGGGGGCTCCTACGAGCAGTACTTC
few	TRBJ2-5	TRBV20-1	TRBD1	CSARGTQGDSGETQYF	TGCAGTGCTAGAGGGACTCAGGGGGATTCGGGAGAGACCCAGTACTTC
many	TRBJ2-7	TRBV5-1	-	CASSLAQPGYEQYF	TGCGCCAGCAGCTTAGCGCAGCCGGGGTACGAGCAGTACTTC
many	TRBJ2-1	TRBV3-1	-	CASSGRQNNEQFF	TGTGCCAGCAGCGGTCGACAGAACAATGAGCAGTTCTTC
medium-sized	TRBJ2-3	TRBV7-2	-	CASSLLGKDTQYF	TGTGCCAGCAGCCTTCTAGGGAAAGATACGCAGTATTTT
few	TRBJ2-1	TRBV6-1	TRBD2	CASRGGTSGGQGSYNEQFF	TGTGCCTCCCGGGGGGGGACTAGCGGGGGGCAGGGCTCCTACAATGAGCAGTTCTTC
-	TRBJ2-7	TRBV12-2	-	CASRLCWHF	TGTGCAAGTCGCTTGTGTTGGCACTTC
many	TRBJ1-2	TRBV5-1	TRBD1	CASSFRDRGNYGYTF	TGCGCCAGCAGCTTCCGGGACAGGGGCAACTATGGCTACACCTTC
many	TRBJ2-7	TRBV27	-	CASGQQGFYEQYF	TGTGCCAGCGGACAACAGGGTTTTTACGAGCAGTACTTC
many	TRBJ1-5	TRBV5-5	-	CASRLGRAANQPQHF	TGTGCCAGCAGACTGGGGAGGGCGGCCAATCAGCCCCAGCATTTT
many	TRBJ2-5	TRBV29-1	TRBD2	CSLWLLLAGKQETQYF	TGCAGCCTCTGGTTGTTGCTAGCGGGGAAGCAAGAGACCCAGTACTTC
many	TRBJ2-1	TRBV6-5	-	CASSSLSRGNEQFF	TGTGCCAGCAGTTCCCTGAGCCGGGGCAATGAGCAGTTCTTC
few	TRBJ2-1	TRBV19	-	CASSNSYNEQFF	TGTGCCAGTAGTAACAGTTACAATGAGCAGTTCTTC
many	TRBJ2-5	TRBV9	TRBD1	CASSAGTGRETQYF	TGTGCCAGCAGCGCCGGGACAGGGCGAGAGACCCAGTACTTC
many	TRBJ2-1	TRBV2	TRBD1	CASPRDREAGDGEQFF	TGTGCCAGCCCCCGGGACAGGGAGGCAGGTGATGGTGAGCAGTTCTTC
many	TRBJ1-6	TRBV12-3/TRBV12-4	TRBD1	CASIRTGNNSPLHF	TGTGCCAGCATTAGGACAGGGAATAATTCACCCCTCCACTTT
many	TRBJ2-5	TRBV19	TRBD1	CASSAGGYETQYF	TGTGCCAGTTCTGCAGGGGGCTATGAGACCCAGTACTTC
many	TRBJ2-1	TRBV20-1	-	CSARSGPYNEQFF	TGCAGTGCTAGGTCGGGACCGTACAATGAGCAGTTCTTC
-	TRBJ2-7	TRBV28	TRBD1	CASSPPGTGRYEQYF	TGTGCCAGCAGTCCCCCCGGGACAGGGAGGTACGAGCAGTACTTC
many	TRBJ2-3	TRBV5-1	-	CASSGGVGDTQYF	TGCGCCAGCAGTGGCGGGGTCGGTGATACGCAGTATTTT
many	TRBJ2-2	TRBV4-1	-	CATRAGSNTGELFF	TGCGCCACCCGGGCAGGTTCGAACACCGGGGAGCTGTTTTTT
many	TRBJ2-5	TRBV7-9	-	CASSPAGTSGETQYF	TGTGCCAGCAGCCCCGCGGGGACGAGCGGAGAGACCCAGTACTTC
many	TRBJ2-7	TRBV20-1	-	CSAPPGLGGEQYF	TGCAGTGCTCCCCCGGGACTGGGCGGGGAGCAGTACTTC
many	TRBJ2-1	TRBV5-6	TRBD1	CASSFNDRDGNEQFF	TGTGCCAGCAGCTTTAACGACAGGGACGGCAATGAGCAGTTCTTC
many	TRBJ2-4	TRBV5-1	TRBD1	CASSFTGVNIQYF	TGCGCCAGCAGCTTCACAGGGGTAAACATTCAGTACTTC
-	TRBJ2-7	TRBV11-2	-	CASIIGGATNYEQYF	TGTGCCAGCATTATTGGGGGCGCCACTAACTACGAGCAGTACTTC
many	TRBJ2-5	TRBV2	-	CASSEALRETQYF	TGTGCCAGCAGTGAAGCGCTTCGGGAGACCCAGTACTTC
many	TRBJ2-7	TRBV14	TRBD1	CASSHQGVYEQYF	TGTGCCAGCAGCCACCAGGGGGTCTACGAGCAGTACTTC
many	TRBJ1-6	TRBV29-1	-	CSVSTGGNSPLHF	TGCAGCGTGTCGACCGGCGGGAATTCACCCCTCCACTTT
many	TRBJ2-1	TRBV5-1	-	CASSLGGEVAEQFF	TGCGCCAGCAGCTTGGGGGGAGAAGTCGCTGAGCAGTTCTTC
many	TRBJ2-7	TRBV4-3	-	CASSQEIIGRQYF	TGCGCCAGCAGCCAAGAAATAATAGGGAGGCAGTACTTC
many	TRBJ1-1	TRBV20-1	-	CSAQQDPGAFF	TGCAGTGCTCAGCAAGACCCTGGGGCTTTCTTT